The 11 T cell receptor beta chains below all came from one sample that was sequenced in a study of vaccination and CD4 T cells after COVID-19. Cultured CD4+ T cell DNA was sequenced using the Oncomine TCR Beta short-read assay. Each CDR3 protein is one row after TCRdb ran MiXCR on the PCR reads. The data hold around 20,000 distinct CDR3 sequences, with 38% observed a single time. These receptors' antigens are unknown. The treatment is: approximately nine-day PBMC culture with coronavirus spike peptide pools or control peptides (ViraFEST assay). The sample consisted of CD4+ T cells from blood, cultured in vitro, taken before SARS-CoV-2 vaccination. These receptors were obtained from a human donor who received a COVID-19 vaccine.

The chain carries TRBV7-9 and TRBJ2-2; unclear D gene. The germline V and J ends were trimmed by 1 base and 0 bases, with 9 bases remaining between them. CDR1 is SEHNR, CDR2 FQNEAQ, per germline (reference sequence). CDR3 length: 16 amino acids. CDR3 protein: CASSLGTATNTGELFF. Here the CDR3 DNA reads TGTGCCAGCAGCTTAGGAACGGCGACGAACACCGGGGAGCTGTTTTTT.

In its sample, this clonotype was seen a few times. The chain couples TRBV30 to TRBJ2-2; 9 bases line up with TRBD1. The germline CDR1 and CDR2 sequences are GTSNPN and SVGIG (reference sequence). The V gene end was trimmed by 0 bases and the J gene end by 3 bases; junction bases not matched to a gene: 2. There are 15 residues in the CDR3. DNA of the CDR3: TGTGCCTGGAGTGTTCGGGACAGGGACACCGGGGAGCTGTTTTTT. Encoded protein: CAWSVRDRDTGELFF.

This rearrangement joins TRBV10-3 to TRBJ1-1, with a possible D match to TRBD1 (5 bases). The germline gives CDR1 ENHRY, CDR2 SYGVKD. The CDR3 runs to 18 residues. Trimming took off 2 bases at V and 1 base at J, with 20 bases between the two ends. CDR3: CAISERGLGDLRNTEAFF. The CDR3 bases are TGTGCCATCAGTGAGCGGGGTCTCGGGGACTTAAGGAACACTGAAGCTTTCTTT.

The table lists this clonotype with a few counts. This chain joins TRBV7-2 and TRBJ1-4, with D unresolved. Looked up from germline, CDR1 is SGHTA and CDR2 is FQGNSA. The length of the CDR3 is 14 residues. V lost 1 base, J lost 6 bases, and 9 bases lay in between. The CDR3 sequence is CASSLESYDEKLFF. CDR3 nucleotide sequence: TGTGCCAGCAGCTTAGAATCCTATGATGAAAAACTGTTTTTT.

The rearrangement links TRBV9 to TRBJ2-5; D assignment may be TRBD1 or TRBD2 (6 bases each). Per the germline V gene, CDR1 is SGDLS and CDR2 is YYNGEE. Trimming took off 0 bases at V and 4 bases at J, with 13 bases between the two ends. This CDR3 has 15 amino acids. CDR3 nucleotides: TGTGCCAGCAGCGTAGGAGGGGGGTATGGAGAGACCCAGTACTTC. Translating it yields CASSVGGGYGETQYF.

The V and J genes are TRBV20-1 and TRBJ2-1; 9 nucleotides align to TRBD2. Trimming at V came to 3 bases and at J to 7 bases, leaving 16 bases not matched to a gene. The CDR3 consists of 17 residues. From germline, CDR1 is DFQATT and CDR2 SNEGSKA (reference sequence). The DNA of the CDR3 is TGCAGTGCTAGTACTGGCGGGGGGGGCCTCTTCGGAAATGAGCAGTTCTTC. The encoded protein is CSASTGGGGLFGNEQFF.

This rearrangement joins TRBV12-3 or TRBV12-4 to TRBJ1-5; D is undetermined. The length of the CDR3 is 14 residues. V was shortened by 5 bases and J by 3 bases, with 11 bases between the two germline ends. CDR3 region: CASSTGRANQPQHF. CDR3 DNA: TGTGCCAGCAGTACCGGACGGGCCAATCAGCCCCAGCATTTT.

V gene TRBV6-1 combines with J gene TRBJ2-3; either TRBD1 or TRBD2 may fit D (5 bases each). The germline V and J ends were trimmed by 3 bases and 1 base, with 11 bases remaining between them. This CDR3 has 15 amino acids. Germline-derived CDR1 and CDR2 are MNHNS and SASEGT. Here the CDR3 reads CASSDWGTRTDTQYF. CDR3 sequence (DNA): TGTGCCAGCAGTGATTGGGGGACCCGCACAGATACGCAGTATTTT.

The chain links TRBV2 to TRBJ2-7; 9 nucleotides line up with TRBD2. With 2 bases clipped from V and 1 base from J, the junction kept 15 bases outside the gene matches. The CDR3 consists of 19 residues. Looked up from germline, CDR1 is SNHLY and CDR2 is FYNNEI. The CDR3 DNA follows: TGTGCCAGCAGTGAAACTAGGGGACTAATAGCGGGGGATTCCTACGAGCAGTACTTC. Encoded protein: CASSETRGLIAGDSYEQYF.

The genes are TRBV24-1 and TRBJ2-5; 9 bases line up with TRBD1. In germline, CDR1 is KGHDR, CDR2 SFDVKD. There are 17 residues in the CDR3. V lost 3 bases and J lost 2; bases outside the gene matches: 9. CDR3 residues: CATSDRQGVDGQETQYF. As DNA, the CDR3 is TGTGCCACCAGTGATCGACAGGGGGTGGATGGGCAAGAGACCCAGTACTTC.

This clonotype turned up a few times. The rearrangement uses TRBV7-9 and TRBJ2-1; TRBD2 matches 14 bases. With 1 base clipped from V and 2 bases from J, the junction kept 13 bases outside the gene matches. CDR3 size: 21 residues. Germline CDR1 reads SEHNR; CDR2 reads FQNEAQ (reference sequence). The CDR3 here is CASSLGPGTSGGPSAYNEQFF. In DNA form, the CDR3 reads TGTGCCAGCAGCTTAGGCCCCGGGACTAGCGGGGGTCCCTCAGCCTACAATGAGCAGTTCTTC.